This T cell receptor beta chain is drawn from a study of beta chain features in type 1 diabetes. Germline values: CDR1 MNHNS, CDR2 SASEGT. The CDR3 consists of 13 residues. Expressed TCRB transcripts were sequenced, since all the RNA that had been isolated was reverse transcribed. TCRdb keeps only in-frame clones here, not all; method: immunoSEQ multiplex PCR. The sample lists a few hundred thousand clones, 11% occurring once. This clone was observed a few times. Donors underwent one heparinised blood draw, 100 to 150 mL on average. Source material: central memory CD4+ T cells from blood. The chain links TRBV6-1 to TRBJ2-2, with D maybe TRBD1 (6 bases). The clonotype was recovered from a man aged 18 to 29 in good health. This CDR3 is CATATGNTGELFF. CDR3 nucleotides: TGTGCTACGGCGACAGGGAACACCGGGGAGCTGTTTTTT.